This is a list of T cell receptor beta chains from one sample in a study of T cells in localized non-small cell lung cancer. Sequenced by immunoSEQ multiplex PCR; TCRdb stores in-frame clones only, minus some. The table has 15,000 to 20,000 clones, 83% seen once. Specimen: peripheral blood, collected before any cancer treatment. The receptors were gathered from a man aged 40 to 75 with stage I lung adenocarcinoma. CDR3s include the opening cysteine and the closing phenylalanine or tryptophan. D genes are given only for firm matches. For some rows the clone size is stated as once, few or many, or as a class when expanded; others skip it.

V gene	clone size	J gene	D gene	CDR3 protein	CDR3 DNA
TRBV7-3	-	TRBJ2-3	TRBD2	CASSTGTSGGATDTQYF	TGTGCCAGCAGCACCGGGACTAGCGGGGGGGCCACAGATACGCAGTATTTT
TRBV6-6	-	TRBJ1-1	TRBD1	CASSEPGQGNTEAFF	TGTGCCAGCAGTGAGCCGGGACAGGGGAACACTGAAGCTTTCTTT
TRBV27	-	TRBJ2-7	TRBD2	CASQRASGSYEQYF	TGTGCCAGCCAAAGGGCTAGCGGATCCTACGAGCAGTACTTC
TRBV5-1	-	TRBJ2-1	-	CASSLGGQSYNEQFF	TGCGCCAGCAGTCTAGGCGGACAATCCTACAATGAGCAGTTCTTC
TRBV7-3	-	TRBJ2-5	-	CASSLRASWGETQYF	TGTGCCAGCAGCTTAAGGGCTAGCTGGGGAGAGACCCAGTACTTC
TRBV5-1	-	TRBJ2-1	-	CASSLVDNEQFF	TGCGCCAGCAGCTTGGTAGACAATGAGCAGTTCTTC
TRBV15	-	TRBJ1-1	TRBD1	CATSRGQGRTEAFF	TGTGCCACCAGCAGAGGACAGGGTAGAACTGAAGCTTTCTTT
TRBV5-6	-	TRBJ1-2	-	CASSLDGPYGYTF	TGTGCCAGCAGCTTGGACGGACCTTATGGCTACACCTTC
TRBV27	few	TRBJ1-2	-	CASSPIGTPNYGYTF	TGTGCCAGCAGCCCGATTGGGACCCCTAACTATGGCTACACCTTC
TRBV6-4	-	TRBJ2-3	TRBD2	CASSEGSGGAGTQYF	TGTGCCAGCAGTGAAGGGAGCGGGGGGGCCGGTACGCAGTATTTT
TRBV19	-	TRBJ2-7	TRBD2	CASSIDWTSGRSEQYF	TGTGCCAGTAGTATCGACTGGACTAGCGGGAGGAGCGAGCAGTACTTC
TRBV7-9	-	TRBJ2-5	-	CASSPSPFQETQYF	TGTGCCAGCAGCCCTAGTCCGTTCCAAGAGACCCAGTACTTC
TRBV29-1	-	TRBJ1-2	TRBD1	CSVRDRGAGGYTF	TGCAGCGTTCGTGACAGGGGTGCGGGTGGCTACACCTTC
TRBV19	-	TRBJ2-1	TRBD2	CASSAPGLAFYNEQFF	TGTGCCAGTAGTGCCCCGGGACTAGCGTTCTACAATGAGCAGTTCTTC
TRBV7-3	-	TRBJ2-6	-	CASSLRASIGANVLTF	TGTGCCAGCAGCTTAAGGGCGTCCATTGGGGCCAACGTCCTGACTTTC
TRBV7-3	-	TRBJ2-5	TRBD2	CASSPGLAGALGETQYF	TGTGCCAGCAGCCCGGGACTAGCGGGGGCCCTTGGAGAGACCCAGTACTTC
TRBV7-2	-	TRBJ2-2	-	CASSTDLTGELFF	TGTGCCAGCAGCACCGATCTCACCGGGGAGCTGTTTTTT
TRBV7-2	-	TRBJ1-1	-	CASSERSRVTEAFF	TGTGCCAGCAGCGAACGGAGCAGGGTTACTGAAGCTTTCTTT
TRBV6-1	-	TRBJ1-2	-	CASVETGWRGLSF	TGTGCCAGCGTAGAAACAGGGTGGAGAGGTCTCTCCTTC
TRBV5-1	-	TRBJ1-3	-	CASSPDSSGNTIYF	TGCGCCAGCAGCCCGGACAGCTCTGGAAACACCATATATTTT
TRBV9	-	TRBJ2-7	TRBD1	CASSRQGAPDEQYF	TGTGCCAGCAGTCGACAGGGGGCGCCGGACGAGCAGTACTTC
TRBV7-6	-	TRBJ2-1	TRBD2	CASSQTGTSGSSEQFF	TGTGCCAGCAGCCAAACCGGGACTAGCGGGAGTAGTGAGCAGTTCTTC
TRBV27	-	TRBJ1-5	TRBD1	CASSSRGGTPSNQPQHF	TGTGCCAGCAGTTCCCGAGGGGGCACCCCATCAAATCAGCCCCAGCATTTT
TRBV18	-	TRBJ1-2	-	CASSGGGRNSAGYTF	TGTGCCAGCTCGGGGGGCGGGCGCAACTCAGCTGGCTACACCTTC
TRBV6-5	-	TRBJ1-2	-	CASRGGAVYGYTF	TGTGCCAGCAGAGGCGGGGCAGTCTATGGCTACACCTTC
TRBV11-2	-	TRBJ2-5	TRBD2	CASSPGGLFFQETQYF	TGTGCCAGCAGCCCGGGGGGGCTTTTTTTCCAAGAGACCCAGTACTTC
TRBV5-5	-	TRBJ1-2	TRBD1	CASSTGTGELANYGYTF	TGTGCCAGCAGCACAGGAACAGGGGAGCTGGCTAACTATGGCTACACCTTC
TRBV7-9	-	TRBJ2-5	-	CASSLEGAGQETQYF	TGTGCCAGCAGCTTAGAAGGGGCGGGGCAAGAGACCCAGTACTTC
TRBV7-9	-	TRBJ1-2	-	CASSGLFGGGGYTF	TGTGCCAGCAGCGGGCTGTTTGGGGGCGGCGGCTACACCTTC
TRBV4-1	few	TRBJ1-2	TRBD1	CASSQYRGILDGYTF	TGCGCCAGCAGCCAGTACAGGGGGATCCTCGATGGCTACACCTTC
TRBV21-1	-	TRBJ2-6	-	CASSNGRDPPSGANVLTF	TGTGCCAGCAGCAATGGGAGGGATCCACCCTCTGGGGCCAACGTCCTGACTTTC
TRBV29-1	once	TRBJ1-1	-	CSVVGDLNTEAFF	TGCAGCGTTGTAGGGGACTTGAACACTGAAGCTTTCTTT
TRBV4-1	-	TRBJ2-7	TRBD2	CASSPLSGRPSYEQYF	TGCGCCAGCAGCCCTCTTAGCGGGAGACCCTCCTACGAGCAGTACTTC
TRBV19	-	TRBJ1-5	TRBD1	CASSTGAGGGLQPQHF	TGTGCCAGTAGTACCGGGGCAGGGGGTGGGCTACAGCCCCAGCATTTT
TRBV10-1	-	TRBJ2-3	-	CASRGTLSDTQYF	TGCGCCAGCAGGGGGACATTATCGGATACGCAGTATTTT
TRBV6-1	-	TRBJ2-1	-	CASSDEGGPYNEQFF	TGTGCCAGCAGTGATGAGGGGGGGCCATACAATGAGCAGTTCTTC
TRBV4-1	once	TRBJ1-3	TRBD1	CASSQNPTGGSGNTIYF	TGCGCCAGCAGCCAAAACCCCACAGGGGGCTCTGGAAACACCATATATTTT
TRBV4-1	-	TRBJ1-4	-	CASSQEGQGLNEKLFF	TGCGCCAGCAGCCAAGAAGGGCAGGGCCTTAATGAAAAACTGTTTTTT
TRBV25-1	-	TRBJ1-3	-	CASSGGTLGRITIYF	TGTGCCAGCAGTGGCGGGACACTGGGAAGGATCACCATATATTTT
TRBV29-1	-	TRBJ1-1	TRBD1	CSVAGGYTEAFF	TGCAGCGTAGCAGGGGGGTACACTGAAGCTTTCTTT
TRBV6-1	-	TRBJ2-3	-	CASSVNILIPDTQYF	TGTGCCAGCAGTGTTAACATTCTGATTCCAGATACGCAGTATTTT
TRBV20-1	-	TRBJ2-7	-	CSASSSGPQYF	TGCAGTGCTAGTTCCAGCGGGCCCCAGTACTTC
TRBV9	once	TRBJ1-1	-	CASSLPPYTEAFF	TGTGCCAGCAGCCTTCCCCCGTACACTGAAGCTTTCTTT
TRBV21-1	few	TRBJ2-7	-	CASSKIIRGGTYEQYF	TGTGCCAGCAGCAAAATAATTCGCGGTGGAACGTACGAGCAGTACTTC